This T cell receptor beta chain was captured in a study of blood T cell repertoires in COVID-19. Study in general: Whether acute or convalescent, the COVID-19 samples came from the United States, Italy and Spain.

Trimming stripped 2 bases from V and 1 base from J, with 8 bases between. Germline V gene sequence: CDR1 MNHNS, CDR2 SASEGT. The CDR3 is made up of 14 amino acids. Per the study methods: Reference gene primer amplification in the assay estimated nucleated cell counts. Method: immunoSEQ multiplex PCR; TCRdb's copy keeps in-frame clones and lacks some. The DNA was the basis for D and trimming; V, J and clone size are from that table. The sample gives some 39,000 clones, 76% of which show up once; about 28% is in the top ten. In this sample, this clone turned up a few times. Source material: peripheral blood. The sequence was collected from an elderly man with acute or convalescent COVID-19. The chain couples TRBV6-1 to TRBJ1-1; the D is unclear. CDR3 nucleotide sequence: TGTGCCAGCAGTGAATATGGCACGAACACTGAAGCTTTCTTT. Protein: CASSEYGTNTEAFF.